What follows is one T cell receptor beta chain and its context. These data come from a study of blood T cell repertoires in COVID-19. Study information: From T cells, B-cell-depleted T cells, or PBMCs came the material, which was cDNA or gDNA.

In assigning cohorts, the study relied on participant-reported clinical history. Two negative PCRs, clearance, or symptom resolution characterized the recovered Cohort 3 donors. The method was immunoSEQ multiplex PCR; TCRdb's version includes in-frame clones alone and lacks a portion of them. The sample lists about 250,000 clones, around 86% occurring once. CDR1 and CDR2 from the germline V gene are SNHLY and FYNNEI. Trimming cost V 5 bases and J 0 bases, with 14 bases left between them. This CDR3 spans 15 amino acids. Specimen: PBMCs or T cells enriched from blood (not recorded which). J is TRBJ2-7 and V is TRBV2; possibly TRBD2 for D (6 bases). This receptor was identified in a man aged 40-50 years who had recovered from COVID-19. CDR3 nucleotides: TGTGCCAGCAGTCGACGCACTAGCAACTCCTACGAGCAGTACTTC. This translates into CASSRRTSNSYEQYF. Supplemented by reference TRBV2 and TRBJ2-7, the full variable domain reads EPEVTQTPSHQVTQMGQEVILRCVPISNHLYFYWYRQILGQKVEFLVSFYNNEISEKSEIFDDQFSVERPDGSNFTLKIRSTKLEDSAMYFCASSRRTSNSYEQYFGPGTRLTVT.